This T cell receptor (beta chain) appears in the sequencing data of a study of T cell changes during pregnancy in multiple sclerosis (dated by TCRdb to the late 2010s). About the investigation overall: Changes in the T cell repertoire over the course of pregnancy were examined in this study in women with multiple sclerosis.

The library was made by the immunoSEQ multiplex PCR assay. TCRdb mirrors the immuneACCESS table, restricted to in-frame sequences. Some clones are absent from its copies; in checked studies, under half trace to an unresolved V gene, and the reason for the others is unknown. This sample lists tens of thousands of clones; around 90% were detected once. The ten largest account for 0.89% of the sample. This clone was recorded once. The target of this receptor is not known. Per-nucleotide qualities are absent, and no much larger clonotype sits a single base away. The sample consisted of peripheral blood, taken in the first trimester of pregnancy. This sequence was found in a female donor in good health, enrolled as a control in a pregnancy study.

Read as DNA, the sequence is TGTGCCAGCAGTTTACAGGGGTTCGGGGCCAACGTCCTGACTTTC. Translated, it gives CASSLQGFGANVLTF. The chain is made from TRBV25-1 and TRBJ2-6, and TRBD1 matches 7 of the central bases. The germline V gene encodes CDR1 MGHDK and CDR2 SYGVNS. Including cysteine and phenylalanine, the CDR3 has 15 amino acids. Left in the record is the CDR3 DNA by itself, 45 bases read in frame from the first base. From V the trimming removes 5 bases and from J it removes 4 bases, while the gene matches leave 5 bases of the junction unaccounted for.